The T cell receptor (beta chain) described here comes from a study of early T cells in non-severe SARS-CoV-2 infection. Study-level information: Sequencing input comprised bulk RNA from unsorted whole blood; chain pairing was not available. Study-wide results and caveats: VDJdb-based matching was biased toward anti-spike CD8 responses and missed private and CD4 specificities.

The germline gives CDR1 MNHNY, CDR2 SVGAGI (reference sequence). V dropped 4 bases and J dropped 8 bases, with 10 bases sitting between them. The CDR3 consists of 12 residues. This clonotype was seen more than once but under ten times. The antigen is undetermined. Separate cDNA molecules each had unique molecular identifiers attached to them. Via MiXCR, TCRdb re-called the 5' RACE reads, giving one row per CDR3 protein. The data show 50,000 to 70,000 distinct CDR3 sequences, about an eighth seen once. This clonotype was obtained from an adult who was a healthcare worker with PCR-confirmed SARS-CoV-2 infection or an uninfected control (not recorded which). The V call is TRBV6-6, the J call TRBJ2-3, with a possible D match to TRBD2 (7 bases). The sample was whole blood. In nucleotides, the CDR3 is TGTGCCAGCAGTTCAAGGGGGGGTACGCAGTATTTT. Translating gives CASSSRGGTQYF.